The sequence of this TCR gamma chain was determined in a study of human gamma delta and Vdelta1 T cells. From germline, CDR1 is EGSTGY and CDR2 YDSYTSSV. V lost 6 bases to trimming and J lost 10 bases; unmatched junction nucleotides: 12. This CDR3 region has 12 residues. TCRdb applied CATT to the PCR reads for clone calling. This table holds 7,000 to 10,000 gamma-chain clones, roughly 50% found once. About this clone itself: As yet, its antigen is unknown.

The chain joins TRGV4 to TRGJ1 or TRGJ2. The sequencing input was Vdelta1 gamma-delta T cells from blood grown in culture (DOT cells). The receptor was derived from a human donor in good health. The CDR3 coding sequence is TGTGCCACCTGGACCAAGGGGGAGAAGAAACTCTTT. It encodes CATWTKGEKKLF.